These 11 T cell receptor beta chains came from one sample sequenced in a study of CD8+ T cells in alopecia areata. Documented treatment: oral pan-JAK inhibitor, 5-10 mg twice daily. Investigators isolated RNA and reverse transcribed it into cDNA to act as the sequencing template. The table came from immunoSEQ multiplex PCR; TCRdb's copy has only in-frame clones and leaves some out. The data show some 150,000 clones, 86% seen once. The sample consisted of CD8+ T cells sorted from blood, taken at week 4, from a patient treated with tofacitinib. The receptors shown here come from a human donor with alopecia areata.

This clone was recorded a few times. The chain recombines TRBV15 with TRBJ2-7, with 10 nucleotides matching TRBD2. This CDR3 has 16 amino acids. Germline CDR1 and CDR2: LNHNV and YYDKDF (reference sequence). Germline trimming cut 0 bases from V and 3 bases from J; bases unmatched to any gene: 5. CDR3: CATSRDFGLAVYEQYF. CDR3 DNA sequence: TGTGCCACCAGCAGAGATTTTGGACTAGCGGTCTACGAGCAGTACTTC. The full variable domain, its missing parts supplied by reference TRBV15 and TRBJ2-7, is DAMVIQNPRYQVTQFGKPVTLSCSQTLNHNVMYWYQQKSSQAPKLLFHYYDKDFNNEADTPDNFQSRRPNTSFCFLDIRSPGLGDTAMYLCATSRDFGLAVYEQYFGPGTRLTVT.

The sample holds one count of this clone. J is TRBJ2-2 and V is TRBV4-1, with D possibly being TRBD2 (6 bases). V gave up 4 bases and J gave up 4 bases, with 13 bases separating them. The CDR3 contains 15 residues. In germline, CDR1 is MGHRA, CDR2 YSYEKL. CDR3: CASSPDGGATGELFF. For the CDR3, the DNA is TGCGCCAGCAGCCCCGACGGAGGGGCCACCGGGGAGCTGTTTTTT.

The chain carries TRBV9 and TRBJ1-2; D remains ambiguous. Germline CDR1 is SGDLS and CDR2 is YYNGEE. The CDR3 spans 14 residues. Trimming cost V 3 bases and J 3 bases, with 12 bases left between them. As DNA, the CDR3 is TGTGCCAGCAGCGCACCCCTAGTCTACTATGGCTACACCTTC. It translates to CASSAPLVYYGYTF.

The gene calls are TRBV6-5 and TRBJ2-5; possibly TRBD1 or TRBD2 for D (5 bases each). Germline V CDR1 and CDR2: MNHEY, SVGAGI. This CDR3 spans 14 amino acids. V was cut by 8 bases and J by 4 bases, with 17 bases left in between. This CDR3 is CASAPLDSGETQYF. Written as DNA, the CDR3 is TGTGCCAGCGCGCCCCTCGACAGCGGAGAGACCCAGTACTTC.

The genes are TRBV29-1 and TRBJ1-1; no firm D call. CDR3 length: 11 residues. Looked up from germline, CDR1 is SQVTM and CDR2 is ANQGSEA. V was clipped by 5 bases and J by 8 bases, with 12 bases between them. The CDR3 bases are TGCAGCGTTCAATACGGAGCGGAAGCTTTCTTT. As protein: CSVQYGAEAFF.

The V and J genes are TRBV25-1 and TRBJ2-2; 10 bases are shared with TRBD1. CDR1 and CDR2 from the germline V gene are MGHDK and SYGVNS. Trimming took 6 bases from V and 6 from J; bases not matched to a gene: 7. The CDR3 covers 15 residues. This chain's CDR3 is CASRPGQGIAGELFF. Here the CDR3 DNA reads TGTGCCAGCAGACCGGGACAGGGGATCGCCGGGGAGCTGTTTTTT.

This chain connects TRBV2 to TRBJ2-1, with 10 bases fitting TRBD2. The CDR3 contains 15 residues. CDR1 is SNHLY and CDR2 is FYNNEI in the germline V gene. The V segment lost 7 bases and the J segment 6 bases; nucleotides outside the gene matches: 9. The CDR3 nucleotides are TGTGCCAGCATTCCAAAGCGGGAGGGGAGCAATGAGCAGTTCTTC. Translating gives CASIPKREGSNEQFF.

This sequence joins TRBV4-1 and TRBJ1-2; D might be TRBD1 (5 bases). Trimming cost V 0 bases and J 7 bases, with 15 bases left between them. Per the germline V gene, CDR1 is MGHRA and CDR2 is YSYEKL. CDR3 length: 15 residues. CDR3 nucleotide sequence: TGCGCCAGCAGCCAAGAGCAGGGATTCGGGAGTGGCTACACCTTC. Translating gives CASSQEQGFGSGYTF.

CDR3 sequence (DNA): TGTGCCAGCAGTTCGGACAGGGGAGCTAGCACAGATACGCAGTATTTT. As protein: CASSSDRGASTDTQYF. The chain joins TRBV6-5 to TRBJ2-3, with 9 bases aligning to TRBD1. Germline V gene sequence: CDR1 MNHEY, CDR2 SVGAGI. Trimming took 4 bases from V and 0 from J; bases not matched to a gene: 5. The CDR3 consists of 16 residues.

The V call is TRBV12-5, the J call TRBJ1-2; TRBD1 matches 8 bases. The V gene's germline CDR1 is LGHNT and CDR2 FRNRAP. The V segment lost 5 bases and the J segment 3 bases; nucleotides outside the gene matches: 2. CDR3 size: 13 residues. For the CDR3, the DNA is TGTGCTAGTGGTCCACAGGGGGACTATGGCTACACCTTC. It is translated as CASGPQGDYGYTF.

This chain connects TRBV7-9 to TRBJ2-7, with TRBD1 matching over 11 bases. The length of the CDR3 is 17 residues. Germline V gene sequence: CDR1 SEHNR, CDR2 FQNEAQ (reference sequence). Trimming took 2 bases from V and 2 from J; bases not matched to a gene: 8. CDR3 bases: TGTGCCAGCAGCTTAAACTCGCGGGGACAGGGGGCCTACGAGCAGTACTTC. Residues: CASSLNSRGQGAYEQYF.